This T cell receptor (beta chain) stems from a study of metastatic and nonmetastatic thyroid tumors. As for the study in general: The comparison covered peripheral blood and tumor or nodule tissue in malignant and benign thyroid patients.

V was clipped by 7 bases and J by 5 bases, with 13 bases between them. There are 13 residues in the CDR3. Study observations and caveats: It was reported that TCR beta diversity was significantly higher in malignant thyroid tumors than benign nodules, in blood and tumor.

Per the authors' pipeline: The study built a papillary thyroid cancer distant-metastasis classifier from CDR3 differences across clinicopathological groups. From the PCR reads, TCRdb re-called clones with MiXCR. TCRdb assigned the V and J calls; the authors' analysis was not used. The sample contains 15,000 to 20,000 clones, around 30% of which appear only once. This clone is deemed medium-sized. Its antigen is not known. No patient had received any treatment before thyroid surgery. The chain recombines TRBV12-3 or TRBV12-4 with TRBJ2-3; D not resolved. The sequencing sample was made of tumor tissue. The receptor was isolated from a female donor with papillary thyroid cancer or a benign thyroid nodule (not recorded which). Some clones in this sample may be carry-over from other donors' samples. In DNA form, the CDR3 reads TGTGCCAGCATCCCGAATGATGGAGATACGCAGTATTTT. Amino acids: CASIPNDGDTQYF.